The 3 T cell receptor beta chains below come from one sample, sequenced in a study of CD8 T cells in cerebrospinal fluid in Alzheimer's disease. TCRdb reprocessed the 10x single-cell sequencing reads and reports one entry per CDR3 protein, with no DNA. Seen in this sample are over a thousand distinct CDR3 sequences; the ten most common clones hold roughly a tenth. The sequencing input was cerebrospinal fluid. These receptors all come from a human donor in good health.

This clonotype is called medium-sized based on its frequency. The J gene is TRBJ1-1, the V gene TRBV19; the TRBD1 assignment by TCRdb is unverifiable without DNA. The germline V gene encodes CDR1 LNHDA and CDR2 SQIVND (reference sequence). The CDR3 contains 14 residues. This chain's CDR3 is CASSIWGLDTEAFF.

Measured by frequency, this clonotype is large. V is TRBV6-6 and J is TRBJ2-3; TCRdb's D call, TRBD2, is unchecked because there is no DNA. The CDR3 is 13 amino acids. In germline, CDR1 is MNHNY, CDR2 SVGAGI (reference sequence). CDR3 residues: CASSQGGTDTQYF.

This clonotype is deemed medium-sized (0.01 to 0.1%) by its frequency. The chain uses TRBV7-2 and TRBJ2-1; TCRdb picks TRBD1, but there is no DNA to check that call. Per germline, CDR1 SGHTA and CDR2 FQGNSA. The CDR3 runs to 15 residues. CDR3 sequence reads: CASSLGPGSYNEQFF.